This T cell receptor (beta chain) emerged from a study of cytotoxic CD8 clonotypes in ibrutinib-treated CLL. At the level of the study: An average of about 260,000 productive templates and about 100,000 productive rearrangements was obtained per sample. Findings of the study overall: Sustained-remission patients were sampled at one set of times and progressing patients at different ones.

Clones were sequenced by immunoSEQ multiplex PCR, and TCRdb holds only the in-frame ones, with some missing. The sample shows around 77,000 clones, over 75% of them seen only once. In the case of this clone: Its antigen is not known.

V was pared by 1 base and J by 7 bases, with 7 bases of the junction left unmatched. CDR1 is KGHSH and CDR2 is LQKENI in the germline V gene. This CDR3 is 15 amino acids long. Sequenced here: PBMCs, sampled at disease progression, from a patient treated with ibrutinib. The source is a human donor with chronic lymphocytic leukemia. The chain combines TRBV18 with TRBJ1-5; 7 nucleotides agree with TRBD1. The CDR3 DNA sequence: TGTGCCAGCTCACCACAGGGGGCTGGGGGACAGCCCCAGCATTTT. Translation: CASSPQGAGGQPQHF.